These T cell receptor beta chains were read from a single sample in a study of blood T cell repertoires in COVID-19. The data were produced by immunoSEQ multiplex PCR, yet TCRdb's version contains in-frame clones alone and is incomplete. In the table there are 200,000 to 300,000 clones, about nine tenths of which are singletons. Material for sequencing was PBMCs or T cells enriched from blood (not recorded which). Every receptor here comes from a man aged 50 to 59 who had been exposed to COVID-19. The conserved cysteine and the conserved F or W are not part of the CDR3 here. Fields, in order: J gene, V gene, CDR3 protein.

j_gene: TRBJ1-2; v_gene: TRBV27; CDR3aa: ASKRQGAVGYT
j_gene: TRBJ2-5; v_gene: TRBV7-2; CDR3aa: ASSLGNRVMETQY
j_gene: TRBJ1-3; v_gene: TRBV6-5; CDR3aa: ASSSNRVGNTIY
j_gene: TRBJ1-4; v_gene: TRBV28; CDR3aa: ASSRPGGADEKLF
j_gene: TRBJ1-4; v_gene: TRBV30; CDR3aa: AWSKVAGGNEKLF
j_gene: TRBJ2-7; v_gene: TRBV4-2; CDR3aa: ASSQQGFPNYEQY
j_gene: TRBJ2-1; v_gene: TRBV10-3; CDR3aa: AISDSTSGGYNEQF
j_gene: TRBJ1-1; v_gene: TRBV18; CDR3aa: ASSQYQGVGNTEAF
j_gene: TRBJ2-5; v_gene: TRBV5-1; CDR3aa: ASSPPLGGGQETQY
j_gene: TRBJ1-3; v_gene: TRBV2; CDR3aa: ASVGTGAGNTIY
j_gene: TRBJ2-3; v_gene: TRBV6-4; CDR3aa: ASSDASGGATDTQY
j_gene: TRBJ1-1; v_gene: TRBV5-1; CDR3aa: ASSLLQGINTEAF
j_gene: TRBJ1-2; v_gene: TRBV6-4; CDR3aa: ASSPDRANYGYT
j_gene: TRBJ2-2; v_gene: TRBV9; CDR3aa: ASSVVWGANTGELF
j_gene: TRBJ1-5; v_gene: TRBV15; CDR3aa: ATSISDRGYSNQPQH
j_gene: TRBJ1-2; v_gene: TRBV3-1/TRBV3-2; CDR3aa: ASSPLPGGGYT
j_gene: TRBJ1-4; v_gene: TRBV28; CDR3aa: ASSPGGEGTNEKLF
j_gene: TRBJ2-3; v_gene: TRBV7-2; CDR3aa: ASRIAGTDTQY
j_gene: TRBJ2-7; v_gene: TRBV21-1; CDR3aa: ASSNPGCSLNEQY
j_gene: TRBJ2-3; v_gene: TRBV5-1; CDR3aa: ASSLDRGTDTQY
j_gene: TRBJ1-3; v_gene: TRBV5-4; CDR3aa: ASNRAGVGNTIY
j_gene: TRBJ1-1; v_gene: TRBV30; CDR3aa: AWSANGDTYEAF
j_gene: TRBJ1-3; v_gene: TRBV10-3; CDR3aa: AISGGGASGNTIY
j_gene: TRBJ2-7; v_gene: TRBV27; CDR3aa: ASSEATGGLTYEQY
j_gene: TRBJ2-2; v_gene: TRBV5-6; CDR3aa: ASSSLGGGPETGELF
j_gene: TRBJ1-4; v_gene: TRBV7-8; CDR3aa: ASSLKVDRGEKLF
j_gene: TRBJ2-3; v_gene: TRBV15; CDR3aa: ATSRDRGGVAGIRDTQY
j_gene: TRBJ1-2; v_gene: TRBV6-5; CDR3aa: ASSYAQGAWGYT
j_gene: TRBJ2-5; v_gene: TRBV28; CDR3aa: ASSSRDPLGGTQY
j_gene: TRBJ1-6; v_gene: TRBV27; CDR3aa: ASKGIGSPLH
j_gene: TRBJ1-5; v_gene: TRBV7-2; CDR3aa: ASSYYLTGYQPQH
j_gene: TRBJ2-1; v_gene: TRBV6-1; CDR3aa: ASSEAIQGIEQF
j_gene: TRBJ1-2; v_gene: TRBV3-1/TRBV3-2; CDR3aa: ASSQSGGVGYT
j_gene: TRBJ2-5; v_gene: TRBV18; CDR3aa: ASSPSETQY
j_gene: TRBJ1-2; v_gene: TRBV2; CDR3aa: ASSGQGYYGYT
j_gene: TRBJ1-4; v_gene: TRBV5-4; CDR3aa: ASSLRGQGGTEKLF
j_gene: TRBJ1-2; v_gene: TRBV6-4; CDR3aa: ASSEREGNGYT
j_gene: TRBJ2-3; v_gene: TRBV28; CDR3aa: ASTLQGSDTQY
j_gene: TRBJ2-1; v_gene: TRBV7-2; CDR3aa: ASSLAPTLDGDTYNEQF
j_gene: TRBJ2-1; v_gene: TRBV5-6; CDR3aa: ASSLGGGSRNEQF
j_gene: TRBJ2-2; v_gene: TRBV28; CDR3aa: ASSFVQSYTGELF